This T cell receptor (beta chain) was identified in a study of cytomegalovirus exposure and HLA in healthy donors. For the study at large: The early release's HLA-typed donors yielded roughly 85 million unique TCRs. Points from the study as a whole: A highly shared variant cluster was judged a likely technical artifact. In vitro, three CMV-associated chains proved specific for CMV antigens.

In germline, CDR1 is SGHNT, CDR2 YENEEA. V was trimmed by 1 base and J by 6 bases, leaving 13 bases between them. The CDR3 sequence is 14 residues long. Amplification used 60 Vbeta primers and 13 Jbeta primers. Assay used: immunoSEQ multiplex PCR; TCRdb lists only in-frame clones, some missing. The sample holds some 130,000 clones, 80% seen once. Remarks on this clone: Its antigen is as yet unknown.

This TCR came from a man younger than 45 in good health and CMV-seronegative. This chain connects TRBV11-3 to TRBJ2-7, with D maybe TRBD1 (5 bases). Material for sequencing was PBMCs. The CDR3 loop reads CASSLGAGSAEQYF. In nucleotides, the CDR3 is TGTGCCAGCAGCTTAGGGGCAGGGTCCGCCGAGCAGTACTTC.